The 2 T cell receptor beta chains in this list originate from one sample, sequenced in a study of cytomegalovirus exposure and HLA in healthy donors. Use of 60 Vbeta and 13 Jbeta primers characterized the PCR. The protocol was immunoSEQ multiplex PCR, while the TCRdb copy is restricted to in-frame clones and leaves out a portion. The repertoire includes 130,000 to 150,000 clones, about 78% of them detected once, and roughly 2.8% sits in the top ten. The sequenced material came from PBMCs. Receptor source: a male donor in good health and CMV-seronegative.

CDR3 protein: CASSQILGGWNQPQHF. In DNA form, the CDR3 reads TGCGCCAGCAGCCAAATCCTGGGGGGGTGGAATCAGCCCCAGCATTTT. The chain carries TRBV4-1 and TRBJ1-5, with D tentatively TRBD1 (5 bases). In germline, CDR1 is MGHRA, CDR2 YSYEKL. The CDR3 is 16 residues long. V was cut by 2 bases and J by 4 bases, with 15 bases left in between.

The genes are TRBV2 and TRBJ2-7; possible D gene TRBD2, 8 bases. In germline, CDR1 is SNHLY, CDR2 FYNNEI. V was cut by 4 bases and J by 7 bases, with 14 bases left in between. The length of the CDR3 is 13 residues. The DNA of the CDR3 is TGTGCCAGCAGTGGGACAGGCGGGGGGGAGCAGTACTTC. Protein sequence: CASSGTGGGEQYF.